This is a list of T cell receptor beta chains from one sample in a study of blood T cell repertoires in COVID-19. Data came from immunoSEQ multiplex PCR; TCRdb stores just in-frame clones and leaves some out. This sample yields fewer than 65,000 clones, of which 85% to 95% are seen a single time; about 4% belongs to the top ten. The specimen sequenced was peripheral blood. The receptors come from a man over 45 with acute or convalescent COVID-19. Each CDR3 is given with its conserved first and last residue. The D gene is left open where the match is weak. Size values are once, few and many counts, or a class for expanded clones, and some rows have none.

j_call v_call d_call cdr3_length clone_size cdr3_aa cdr3_nt
TRBJ2-7 TRBV2 TRBD2 14 - CASRPASGTYEQYF TGTGCCAGCAGGCCCGCGAGCGGGACTTACGAGCAGTACTTC
TRBJ2-1 TRBV4-3 - 11 - CASSLRNEQFF TGCGCCAGCAGCCTCAGGAATGAGCAGTTCTTC
TRBJ2-5 TRBV29-1 - 14 - CSVPLARGSQTQYF TGCAGCGTGCCTCTAGCTAGGGGGTCCCAGACCCAGTACTTC
TRBJ2-4 TRBV3-1/TRBV3-2 - 17 - CASSLSSIKLAKNIQYF TGTGCCAGCAGCCTGAGCTCTATAAAACTAGCCAAAAACATTCAGTACTTC
TRBJ2-5 TRBV3-1/TRBV3-2 TRBD2 19 once CASSQDLGTSENYQETQYF TGTGCCAGCAGCCAAGATCTTGGGACTAGCGAGAACTATCAAGAGACCCAGTACTTC
TRBJ2-3 TRBV19 TRBD2 18 - CASSIGSGLAASGDTQYF TGTGCCAGTAGTATAGGATCGGGACTAGCGGCGTCTGGAGATACGCAGTATTTT
TRBJ2-7 TRBV30 TRBD1 13 - CAWTLAGGYEQYF TGTGCCTGGACTCTGGCAGGGGGATACGAGCAGTACTTC
TRBJ1-1 TRBV19 - 12 - CASSIGLAEAFF TGTGCCAGTAGTATCGGTTTAGCTGAAGCTTTCTTT
TRBJ2-1 TRBV30 TRBD1 13 - CAWSGTGINEQFF TGTGCCTGGAGTGGGACAGGGATCAATGAGCAGTTCTTC
TRBJ2-1 TRBV7-6 TRBD2 15 once CASSFGAGGRNEQFF TGTGCCAGCAGCTTTGGGGCGGGAGGACGCAATGAGCAGTTCTTC
TRBJ1-5 TRBV29-1 - 13 - CSVGRGGDQPQHF TGCAGCGTTGGCAGGGGTGGCGATCAGCCCCAGCATTTT
TRBJ1-2 TRBV5-8 - 15 - CASSLAGVRMSGYTF TGTGCCAGCAGCTTGGCCGGGGTGAGGATGAGTGGCTACACCTTC
TRBJ2-7 TRBV12-3/TRBV12-4 - 13 - CASSYAGTPQQYF TGTGCCAGCAGTTACGCCGGGACACCCCAGCAGTACTTC
TRBJ1-2 TRBV18 TRBD1 13 - CASSLGQPYGYTF TGTGCCAGCTCACTGGGACAGCCCTATGGCTACACCTTC
TRBJ2-7 TRBV5-8 TRBD2 14 - CASSRSGSAYEQYF TGTGCCAGCAGCCGGAGCGGGAGTGCCTACGAGCAGTACTTC
TRBJ2-7 TRBV28 - 15 - CASSLWGGTSYEQYF TGTGCCAGCAGTTTATGGGGCGGGACCAGCTACGAGCAGTACTTC
TRBJ2-2 TRBV9 TRBD2 16 - CASSARTRPNTGELFF TGTGCCAGCAGCGCCCGGACTAGACCGAACACCGGGGAGCTGTTTTTT
TRBJ2-1 TRBV27 TRBD1 16 once CASSPKTGTGDNEQFF TGTGCCAGCAGTCCAAAGACCGGGACAGGGGACAATGAGCAGTTCTTC
TRBJ1-4 TRBV9 TRBD1 14 once CASSPGTEPEKLFF TGTGCCAGCAGCCCCGGGACAGAGCCCGAAAAACTGTTTTTT
TRBJ2-5 TRBV15 TRBD2 16 once CATSRGSGRAGETQYF TGTGCCACCAGCAGAGGAAGCGGGAGGGCCGGGGAGACCCAGTACTTC
TRBJ1-1 TRBV10-3 - 17 once CAISESEVRGMNTEAFF TGTGCCATCAGTGAGTCGGAGGTTAGGGGGATGAACACTGAAGCTTTCTTT
TRBJ2-1 TRBV7-6 TRBD2 16 - CASSFLTSGRDNEQFF TGTGCCAGCAGCTTCTTAACTAGCGGGAGGGACAATGAGCAGTTCTTC
TRBJ2-3 TRBV4-1 TRBD2 17 - CASSQLGSGRGTDTQYF TGCGCCAGCAGCCAATTGGGGAGCGGGAGGGGCACAGATACGCAGTATTTT
TRBJ2-1 TRBV9 - 15 - CASSVLPGIGNEQFF TGTGCCAGCAGCGTCCTTCCCGGGATAGGGAATGAGCAGTTCTTC
TRBJ1-5 TRBV7-2 - 15 - CASSLARQTNQPQHF TGTGCCAGCAGCTTAGCTCGACAGACGAATCAGCCCCAGCATTTT
TRBJ1-5 TRBV4-1 TRBD1 20 - CASSQDIGGQGTWGYQPQHF TGCGCCAGCAGCCAAGATATCGGGGGACAGGGAACCTGGGGTTATCAGCCCCAGCATTTT
TRBJ2-3 TRBV19 TRBD2 15 - CASSVAGAYTDTQYF TGTGCCAGTAGTGTAGCGGGAGCGTACACAGATACGCAGTATTTT
TRBJ2-3 TRBV20-1 TRBD2 17 - CSASPPPLAGGRDTQYF TGCAGTGCTAGTCCCCCGCCACTAGCGGGAGGGCGGGATACGCAGTATTTT
TRBJ2-2 TRBV24-1 TRBD1 15 - CATSEGQGDFGELFF TGTGCCACCAGTGAAGGACAGGGGGATTTCGGGGAGCTGTTTTTT
TRBJ1-2 TRBV29-1 - 13 - CSVEGAALGGYTF TGCAGCGTTGAGGGGGCAGCCTTGGGCGGCTACACCTTC
TRBJ2-7 TRBV7-2 TRBD2 13 - CASSLDISSGRYF TGTGCCAGCAGCTTAGACATCTCTAGCGGTCGGTACTTC
TRBJ2-7 TRBV5-6 - 15 - CASSAPGLGVYEQYF TGTGCCAGCAGCGCCCCGGGTCTAGGGGTCTACGAGCAGTACTTC
TRBJ2-7 TRBV3-1/TRBV3-2 TRBD1 13 - CATTDRVRYEQYF TGTGCCACCACAGACAGGGTAAGGTACGAGCAGTACTTC
TRBJ2-5 TRBV2 TRBD2 15 - CATGTSGRTQETQYF TGTGCCACAGGGACTAGCGGGAGGACTCAAGAGACCCAGTACTTC
TRBJ1-5 TRBV5-5 - 14 - CASSQAGPNQPQHF TGTGCCAGCAGCCAGGCGGGACCCAATCAGCCCCAGCATTTT
TRBJ2-7 TRBV7-2 - 15 - CASSLAGQATYEQYF TGTGCCAGCAGCTTAGCGGGTCAGGCAACCTACGAGCAGTACTTC
TRBJ1-5 TRBV6-1 TRBD1 15 once CASSEGSGGRQPQHF TGTGCCAGCAGTGAAGGGTCAGGGGGCCGGCAGCCCCAGCATTTT
TRBJ2-7 TRBV19 - 14 once CASSPSMRSYEQYF TGTGCCAGTAGCCCCTCAATGAGATCCTACGAGCAGTACTTC
TRBJ2-7 TRBV5-1 TRBD2 14 - CASSLTSGGPEQYF TGCGCCAGCAGCTTGACGAGCGGGGGGCCCGAGCAGTACTTC
TRBJ2-7 TRBV10-1 TRBD2 15 - CASSDGTSGSYEQYF TGCGCCAGCAGTGATGGGACTAGCGGTTCCTACGAGCAGTACTTC
TRBJ2-5 TRBV11-2 - 14 - CASRHLGLAETQYF TGTGCCAGCAGACATCTAGGCTTAGCGGAGACCCAGTACTTC
TRBJ2-1 TRBV11-2 TRBD2 17 - CASSLRGTSGKHNEQFF TGTGCCAGCAGCTTAAGGGGGACTAGCGGAAAACACAATGAGCAGTTCTTC
TRBJ2-7 TRBV6-6 TRBD2 14 - CASIEGLAAYEQYF TGTGCCAGCATCGAGGGACTAGCGGCTTACGAGCAGTACTTC
TRBJ2-7 TRBV6-6 - 12 once CASRRQVYEQYF TGTGCCAGCAGACGACAGGTTTACGAGCAGTACTTC
TRBJ2-7 TRBV6-6 TRBD2 15 - CASMTSGLAGAEQYF TGTGCCAGCATGACTTCGGGACTAGCGGGAGCCGAGCAGTACTTC
TRBJ2-1 TRBV6-5 TRBD2 15 - CASTYWTSVYNEQFF TGTGCCAGCACTTATTGGACTAGCGTTTACAATGAGCAGTTCTTC
TRBJ2-1 TRBV5-8 - 15 - CASSQLVKRGNEQFF TGTGCCAGCAGCCAATTAGTCAAACGGGGCAATGAGCAGTTCTTC
TRBJ2-1 TRBV7-9 - 14 - CASSLAGGGHEQFF TGTGCCAGCAGCTTAGCGGGAGGGGGACATGAGCAGTTCTTC
TRBJ1-1 TRBV29-1 - 13 - CSVEPQENTEAFF TGCAGCGTTGAGCCACAAGAGAACACTGAAGCTTTCTTT
TRBJ1-4 TRBV30 - 14 - CAWSVMAGNEKLFF TGTGCCTGGAGTGTGATGGCAGGGAATGAAAAACTGTTTTTT
TRBJ2-3 TRBV10-1 TRBD2 14 once CASSDSGRTDTQYF TGCGCCAGCAGTGATAGCGGGAGAACAGATACGCAGTATTTT